These 22 T cell receptor beta chains originate from one sample sequenced in a study of cytomegalovirus exposure and HLA in healthy donors. The repertoire was sequenced with immunoSEQ multiplex PCR; TCRdb's copy has only in-frame clones and lacks some. Of some 150,000 clones listed, roughly 86% are singletons. The sequenced sample consisted of PBMCs. Every receptor here comes from a man between 18 and 35 years old in good health and CMV-seropositive.

The rearrangement links TRBV2 to TRBJ1-5; D uncertain. V shed 1 base and J shed 1 base, with 17 bases lying between them. The length of the CDR3 is 18 residues. Germline assignment: CDR1 SNHLY and CDR2 FYNNEI. The chain's CDR3 is CASSEEGTASRSNQPQHF. CDR3 nucleotide sequence: TGTGCCAGCAGTGAAGAAGGAACAGCCTCACGGAGCAATCAGCCCCAGCATTTT.

The V and J genes are TRBV30 and TRBJ1-4; D is possibly TRBD1 (6 bases). This CDR3 has 15 residues. Trimming removed 0 bases at V and 8 bases at J, with 16 bases between. The germline CDR1 and CDR2 sequences are GTSNPN and SVGIG (reference sequence). The CDR3 nucleotides read TGTGCCTGGAGTGTATCCAGGACAGTACCCGAAAAACTGTTTTTT. It is translated as CAWSVSRTVPEKLFF.

This sequence joins TRBV5-1 and TRBJ2-1, with 7 bases that match TRBD2. Germline V gene sequence: CDR1 SGHRS, CDR2 YFSETQ. The CDR3 length is 16 residues. The ends lost 3 bases at V and 7 bases at J; junction bases unmatched: 13. CDR3 loop: CASSSQSGIGKNEQFF. The DNA for the CDR3 is TGCGCCAGCAGCTCTCAAAGCGGGATAGGTAAGAATGAGCAGTTCTTC.

The count of this clone is one. The rearrangement uses TRBV7-9 and TRBJ2-7; 13 bases map to TRBD2. CDR3 size: 19 residues. From germline, CDR1 is SEHNR and CDR2 FQNEAQ (reference sequence). Trimming took 5 bases from V and 5 from J; bases not matched to a gene: 18. The CDR3 DNA follows: TGTGCCAGCAGCCACGGACTAGCGGGAGTCCTCAAAAAGGAACACGAGCAGTACTTC. Translation gives CASSHGLAGVLKKEHEQYF.

The V and J genes are TRBV7-9 and TRBJ1-2; D possibly corresponds to TRBD1 (6 bases). There are 15 residues in the CDR3. CDR1 is SEHNR, CDR2 FQNEAQ, per germline (reference sequence). Trimming stripped 6 bases from V and 4 bases from J, with 18 bases between. CDR3: CASSPSGGSAYGYTF. The CDR3 bases are TGTGCCAGCAGTCCTTCGGGGGGCTCCGCCTATGGCTACACCTTC.

The J gene is TRBJ1-4, the V gene TRBV27, with D possibly being TRBD1 (6 bases). V lost 6 bases, J lost 7 bases, and 15 bases lay in between. This CDR3 has 14 residues. In germline, CDR1 is MNHEY, CDR2 SMNVEV (reference sequence). CDR3 bases: TGTGCCAGCAGGAGGGGGGGGCGCCTTGAAAAACTGTTTTTT. It specifies CASRRGGRLEKLFF. The whole variable domain, remainder taken from reference TRBV27 and TRBJ1-4, is EAQVTQNPRYLITVTGKKLTVTCSQNMNHEYMSWYRQDPGLGLRQIYYSMNVEVTDKGDVPEGYKVSRKEKRNFPLILESPSPNQTSLYFCASRRGGRLEKLFFGSGTQLSVL.

The genes are TRBV9 and TRBJ2-1; 7 bases agree with TRBD1. This CDR3 comprises 15 residues. The germline V gene encodes CDR1 SGDLS and CDR2 YYNGEE. V was pared by 3 bases and J by 4 bases, with 7 bases of the junction left unmatched. The CDR3 is CASSASGQMYNEQFF. CDR3 DNA sequence: TGTGCCAGCAGCGCGTCGGGACAGATGTACAATGAGCAGTTCTTC.

This clone was recorded a few times. The V gene is TRBV2, the J gene TRBJ2-7, with a possible D match to TRBD2 (5 bases). The CDR3 runs 14 residues. V lost 8 bases to trimming and J lost 6 bases, with 20 bases between them. The V gene's germline CDR1 is SNHLY and CDR2 FYNNEI. The CDR3 loop is CASGEGTLSTEQYF. The CDR3 DNA is TGTGCCAGCGGAGAGGGAACTTTATCGACCGAGCAGTACTTC. Based on the CDR3 plus reference TRBV2 and TRBJ2-7, the full variable domain is EPEVTQTPSHQVTQMGQEVILRCVPISNHLYFYWYRQILGQKVEFLVSFYNNEISEKSEIFDDQFSVERPDGSNFTLKIRSTKLEDSAMYFCASGEGTLSTEQYFGPGTRLTVT.

The table lists this clone with a few counts. This chain connects TRBV27 to TRBJ2-7, with D perhaps TRBD2 (5 bases). The CDR3 contains 13 residues. The V and J ends lost 5 bases and 3 bases respectively, with 11 bases between them. In germline, CDR1 is MNHEY, CDR2 SMNVEV (reference sequence). The CDR3, as DNA: TGTGCCAGCAGTCACGGACGGGACTACGAGCAGTACTTC. Encoded protein: CASSHGRDYEQYF.

The V call is TRBV28, the J call TRBJ2-7; 8 bases fit TRBD2. J was trimmed by 5 bases and V by 7 bases; bases with no gene match: 16. This CDR3 is 16 amino acids long. The germline V gene has CDR1 MDHEN and CDR2 SYDVKM. The CDR3 coding sequence is TGTGCCAGCACCTCATCCGGGACTAGATCGATCCACGAGCAGTACTTC. Its translation is CASTSSGTRSIHEQYF.

In its sample, this clone was seen a few times. The V call is TRBV11-1, the J call TRBJ2-7; 11 nucleotides align to TRBD2. Losses at the gene ends were 4 bases for V and 3 bases for J; bases not matched to a gene: 5. The CDR3 sequence is 15 residues long. Germline-derived CDR1 and CDR2 are SGHAT and FQDESV (reference sequence). In DNA, the CDR3 is TGTGCCAGCAGCTATACTAGCGGGAGTGGCTACGAGCAGTACTTC. Translation: CASSYTSGSGYEQYF.

On this clone itself: Other nucleotide sequences in the sample specify the same CDR3. CDR3 residues: CASSYSRTGNSPLHF. The CDR3 DNA is TGTGCCAGCAGTTACTCGCGGACAGGGAATTCACCCCTCCACTTT. V usage is TRBV6-5 and J usage is TRBJ1-6, with TRBD1 matching over 8 bases. CDR3 length: 15 residues. Looked up from germline, CDR1 is MNHEY and CDR2 is SVGAGI. J gave up 7 bases and V 0 bases, and 2 bases lay outside the gene matches.

This chain connects TRBV12-5 to TRBJ2-1, with 7 positions matching TRBD1. V lost 0 bases to trimming and J lost 6 bases; unmatched junction nucleotides: 8. The CDR3 runs 16 residues. Germline values: CDR1 LGHNT, CDR2 FRNRAP. CDR3 residues: CASGLVLTDRPNEQFF. CDR3 in DNA: TGTGCTAGTGGTTTGGTTCTTACGGACAGGCCCAATGAGCAGTTCTTC.

This clone has more than one count but fewer than ten. The chain recombines TRBV5-1 with TRBJ1-6; the D is unclear. V dropped 0 bases and J dropped 7 bases, with 8 bases sitting between them. CDR3 length equals 14 residues. Germline lookup yields CDR1 SGHRS and CDR2 YFSETQ. In DNA, the CDR3 is TGCGCCAGCAGCTTGGAGGGAGGGAATTCACCCCTCCACTTT. Encoded protein: CASSLEGGNSPLHF.

This chain links TRBV19 with TRBJ2-5; TRBD1 matches at 10 bases. The CDR3 is made up of 13 amino acids. Germline V gives CDR1 LNHDA, CDR2 SQIVND (reference sequence). Losses at the gene ends were 5 bases for V and 7 bases for J; bases not matched to a gene: 4. CDR3 region: CASSVRDRGTQYF. The CDR3 nucleotides read TGTGCCAGTAGTGTCCGGGACAGGGGGACCCAGTACTTC.

V and J are TRBV28 and TRBJ1-2; TRBD1 aligns across 12 bases. Germline trimming cut 6 bases from V and 8 bases from J; bases unmatched to any gene: 7. Germline V gives CDR1 MDHEN, CDR2 SYDVKM. The CDR3 runs to 14 residues. CDR3 nucleotide sequence: TGTGCCAGCAGGGGACAGGGGGCCTATAACGGCTACACCTTC. Amino acids: CASRGQGAYNGYTF.

This sequence joins TRBV7-9 and TRBJ1-1; D unclear. There are 13 residues in the CDR3. Germline assignment: CDR1 SEHNR and CDR2 FQNEAQ (reference sequence). V was trimmed by 7 bases and J by 1 base, leaving 10 bases between them. The CDR3 spells CASIISGNTEAFF. The CDR3, as DNA: TGTGCCAGCATCATTTCCGGGAACACTGAAGCTTTCTTT.

This clone appeared once. This chain connects TRBV5-4 to TRBJ1-6; possible D gene TRBD1, 5 bases. Germline V CDR1 and CDR2: SGHNT, YYREEE (reference sequence). Trimming pared 1 base from V and 10 bases from J, leaving 12 bases between. This CDR3 has 14 residues. The CDR3 spells CASSLQGTGSPLHF. The CDR3 DNA follows: TGTGCCAGCAGCTTGCAGGGTACAGGATCACCCCTCCACTTT.

The V gene is TRBV5-4, the J gene TRBJ2-1; 9 nucleotides match TRBD1. Germline trimming cut 2 bases from V and 7 bases from J; bases unmatched to any gene: 7. The germline CDR1 and CDR2 sequences are SGHNT and YYREEE (reference sequence). This CDR3 has 15 amino acids. The CDR3 sequence is CASSFTGGKGNEQFF. In DNA, the CDR3 is TGTGCCAGCAGCTTTACAGGGGGCAAGGGAAATGAGCAGTTCTTC. Full variable domain (rest looked up from reference TRBV5-4 and TRBJ2-1): ETGVTQSPTHLIKTRGQQVTLRCSSQSGHNTVSWYQQALGQGPQFIFQYYREEENGRGNFPPRFSGLQFPNYSSELNVNALELDDSALYLCASSFTGGKGNEQFFGPGTRLTVL.

The gene calls are TRBV5-4 and TRBJ2-5; the match to TRBD2 covers 7 bases. With 6 bases clipped from V and 4 bases from J, the junction kept 12 bases outside the gene matches. Germline V gives CDR1 SGHNT, CDR2 YYREEE (reference sequence). The CDR3 is made up of 15 amino acids. The CDR3 loop is CASTLSVAGVETQYF. CDR3 in DNA: TGTGCCAGCACCCTTTCTGTGGCGGGGGTAGAGACCCAGTACTTC.

The rearrangement links TRBV29-1 to TRBJ2-7, with a possible D match to TRBD2 (6 bases). The V gene lost 2 bases and the J gene lost 3 bases, with 8 bases spanning the gap. The CDR3 covers 12 residues. Per the germline V gene, CDR1 is SQVTM and CDR2 is ANQGSEA. The CDR3 protein is CSVEQGGYEQYF. The CDR3 coding sequence is TGCAGCGTTGAACAGGGAGGCTACGAGCAGTACTTC.

The chain carries TRBV6-5 and TRBJ1-1, with 7 bases lining up with TRBD1. Germline assignment: CDR1 MNHEY and CDR2 SVGAGI. With V trimmed by 6 bases and J by 2 bases, 6 bases remained unmatched. This CDR3 contains 14 residues. CDR3 in DNA: TGTGCCAGCAGAAGGGACAGCTCCAACACTGAAGCTTTCTTT. This sequence encodes CASRRDSSNTEAFF.